This is a list of T cell receptor beta chains from one sample in a study of blood T cell repertoires in COVID-19. Clones were sequenced by immunoSEQ multiplex PCR, and TCRdb holds only the in-frame ones, with some missing. The sample lists roughly 240,000 clones; roughly four fifths were seen once. The sequencing sample was made of peripheral blood. These receptors all stem from a woman aged 70-85 years with acute or convalescent COVID-19. The CDR3 runs from the conserved cysteine through the conserved F or W. D genes are given only for firm matches. Not every row has a clone size; where given, it reads once, few, many or a size class.

TGTGCCAGCAGCGTAGGTCACAGGGGGTCCACTGAAGCTTTCTTT	CASSVGHRGSTEAFF	TRBV9	TRBD1	TRBJ1-1	-
TGTGCCAGCAGCCAGACTAGCGGGGTTGGGATTGGCACAGATACGCAGTATTTT	CASSQTSGVGIGTDTQYF	TRBV3-1/TRBV3-2	TRBD2	TRBJ2-3	-
TGTGCCAGCAGTCCATCAGGAAGGGGGAACACTGAAGCTTTCTTT	CASSPSGRGNTEAFF	TRBV6-5	-	TRBJ1-1	once
TGTGCCAGCAACCCACAGGGTGATATTTCACCCCTCCACTTT	CASNPQGDISPLHF	TRBV4-2	-	TRBJ1-6	-
TGTGCCAGCAGCCAAGATCCCGTTCCTAATCAGCCCCAGCATTTT	CASSQDPVPNQPQHF	TRBV4-2	-	TRBJ1-5	-
TGTGCCAGTAAACAGGACCCGAGCTCCTACAATGAGCAGTTCTTC	CASKQDPSSYNEQFF	TRBV19	-	TRBJ2-1	-
TGTGCCAGCAGTTTGGGGGGAAGAGAGACCCAGTACTTC	CASSLGGRETQYF	TRBV28	-	TRBJ2-5	-
TGTGCCAGCAGCCAACTAGACAGGGAGGACAATGAGCAGTTCTTC	CASSQLDREDNEQFF	TRBV4-2	-	TRBJ2-1	-
TGCAGCGTTGGGGGGGGAACTTACGAGCAGTACTTC	CSVGGGTYEQYF	TRBV29-1	TRBD2	TRBJ2-7	-
TGCGCCAGCAAGCCCGGACAGGGAGAGGGGACTGAAGCTTTCTTT	CASKPGQGEGTEAFF	TRBV5-1	TRBD1	TRBJ1-1	-
TGTGCCATCGGGGGACAGAATAGCTCCTACAATGAGCAGTTCTTC	CAIGGQNSSYNEQFF	TRBV10-3	TRBD1	TRBJ2-1	-
TGTGCCAGCAGCTCGCGGGTTGAGACCCAGTACTTC	CASSSRVETQYF	TRBV7-2	-	TRBJ2-5	-
TGTGCCAGCAGCCGACAGGGCACTGAAGCTTTCTTT	CASSRQGTEAFF	TRBV11-2	TRBD1	TRBJ1-1	-
TGTGCCAGCAGTTACTCTCCCAAAATGTATAATTCACCCCTCCACTTT	CASSYSPKMYNSPLHF	TRBV6-5	-	TRBJ1-6	many